This record looks at one T cell receptor beta chain sequence and its context. Its target is not known. The CDR3 runs to 16 residues. Germline-derived CDR1 and CDR2 are MNHEY and SVGAGI. Trimming took off 5 bases at V and 4 bases at J, with 20 bases between the two ends. Fresh peripheral blood, under 11 ml, yielded the PBMCs. This record belongs to a study of T cells in Graves' hyperthyroidism and ophthalmopathy. Study-level points and caveats: Most thyroid clonotypes expanded above 0.001 were also detected in blood.

The investigators amplified TCR beta CDR3 regions from RNA transcripts. First-round RT-PCR targeting the TCR CDR3 was performed with the HTBI primer set. Each CDR3 protein is one row after TCRdb ran MiXCR on the multiplex PCR reads. The repertoire holds about 680,000 distinct CDR3 sequences, approximately 36% seen once, with roughly 31% in the top ten. The sample comprised blood. The clonotype originates from a woman between 40 and 55 years old with Graves' hyperthyroidism. The gene calls are TRBV6-5 and TRBJ1-2; D unresolved. The CDR3 loop is CASSPRGQPELYGYTF. CDR3 DNA: TGTGCCAGCAGTCCCCGAGGGCAGCCTGAACTCTATGGCTACACCTTC.